This T cell receptor (beta chain) originates from a study of T cells in Graves' hyperthyroidism and ophthalmopathy. Whole-study results and caveats: A model of 13 V-J features distinguished ophthalmopathy from stable hyperthyroidism.

The CDR3 regions of TCR beta were amplified from RNA transcripts. Primed by the HTBI set, a first-round RT-PCR was run on the TCR CDR3. TCRdb used MiXCR to reprocess the multiplex PCR reads, holding one entry per CDR3 protein. The sample lists under 400,000 distinct CDR3 sequences, roughly 18% occurring once. Germline V gives CDR1 MNHEY, CDR2 SMNVEV (reference sequence). CDR3 length: 15 residues. V was pared by 2 bases and J by 1 base, with 11 bases between. This clonotype occurred many times. Its antigen is currently unknown. The sequenced sample was blood. This receptor was obtained from a woman between 40 and 55 years old with Graves' ophthalmopathy. The V call is TRBV27, the J call TRBJ1-1, with D uncertain. The CDR3 nucleotides read TGTGCCAGCAGTTTACTGGCTTTGGGGAACACTGAAGCTTTCTTT. This codes for CASSLLALGNTEAFF.